The rows below give T cell receptor beta chains drawn from one sample of a study of regulatory T cells in long-lasting Graves disease. TCRdb analysed the multiplex PCR reads with MiXCR anew, one entry per CDR3 protein. The data show 300,000 to 500,000 distinct CDR3 sequences, roughly 20% seen once. The sample here was peripheral blood mononuclear cells (PBMCs), taken when the disease was refractory, from a patient treated with antithyroid drugs. These receptors were collected from a female donor with Graves disease. Both conserved end residues are part of each CDR3. The D gene is left open where the match is weak. Some rows have no size entry. The others give once, few or many, or a class for an expanded clone.

DNA: TGTGCCAGCAGGGGGGGGAGTTCCGGGGAGCTGTTTTTT
CDR3: CASRGGSSGELFF
size: few
J: TRBJ2-2
V: TRBV7-6
D: TRBD2

DNA: TGTGCCAGCAGTTACTCGAGAGTCTCACACGGTGCCGAGCAGTACTTC
CDR3: CASSYSRVSHGAEQYF
size: few
J: TRBJ2-7
V: TRBV6-6
D: NA

DNA: TGTGCCAGCAGGACTAGCGGGAGTTCGCAGTACTTC
CDR3: CASRTSGSSQYF
size: many
J: TRBJ2-7
V: TRBV12-3/TRBV12-4
D: TRBD2

DNA: TGCGCCAACAGATCGGGGACAGAGCAGTACTTC
CDR3: CANRSGTEQYF
size: NA
J: TRBJ2-7
V: TRBV5-1
D: NA

DNA: TGTGCCAGCAGTGAACAGGGAGGGACCACTAACACTGAAGCTTTCTTT
CDR3: CASSEQGGTTNTEAFF
size: many
J: TRBJ1-1
V: TRBV2
D: NA

DNA: TGTGCCAGCAGCTTATCGGGGATCACTGAAGCTTTCTTT
CDR3: CASSLSGITEAFF
size: many
J: TRBJ1-1
V: TRBV13
D: NA

DNA: TGTGCCAGCAGTTACTCACCGGACTTGCTAGCGGGCTACTCCTACGAGCAGTACTTC
CDR3: CASSYSPDLLAGYSYEQYF
size: many
J: TRBJ2-7
V: TRBV6-5
D: TRBD2

DNA: TGTGCCAGCATGAACGACCGGGACAGGGTCTTAAACTCCTACGAGCAGTACTTC
CDR3: CASMNDRDRVLNSYEQYF
size: many
J: TRBJ2-7
V: TRBV28
D: TRBD1

DNA: TGTGCCAGCAGCTTAGCCGGAGTCAACTACAATGAGCAGTTCTTC
CDR3: CASSLAGVNYNEQFF
size: NA
J: TRBJ2-1
V: TRBV7-2
D: NA

DNA: TGTGCCAGCAGCTTAGCCTTACCGCCCTACGAGCAGTACTTC
CDR3: CASSLALPPYEQYF
size: many
J: TRBJ2-7
V: TRBV7-2
D: NA

DNA: TGTGCCAGTAGTATAGCACAGGGGGCCTGGTCCGGGGAGCTGTTTTTT
CDR3: CASSIAQGAWSGELFF
size: few
J: TRBJ2-2
V: TRBV19
D: TRBD1

DNA: TGTGCCAGCAGTAACGGCGGTCCGGGCGAGCAGTACTTC
CDR3: CASSNGGPGEQYF
size: NA
J: TRBJ2-7
V: TRBV6-2/TRBV6-3
D: NA

DNA: TGTGCTAGCAGCTCGCCTTGGCCACAGAACACTGAAGCTTTCTTT
CDR3: CASSSPWPQNTEAFF
size: many
J: TRBJ1-1
V: TRBV7-7
D: NA

DNA: TGTGCCAGCAGCTCCGGGACTAGCGGGAGGTCCTACGAGCAGTACTTC
CDR3: CASSSGTSGRSYEQYF
size: NA
J: TRBJ2-7
V: TRBV7-9
D: TRBD2